These 18 T cell receptor beta chains were all obtained from the same sample, sequenced in a study of identical twins. Via MiXCR, TCRdb re-called the 5' RACE reads, giving one row per CDR3 protein. The table has hundreds of thousands of distinct CDR3 sequences, about 20% seen once. This same sample was also taken into another study, of T cells expressing NK-cell markers.

The sequencing input was PBMCs. The origin of the receptors is a woman aged 18 to 35 in good health.

This rearrangement joins TRBV14 to TRBJ1-1; no definite D call. V lost 1 base to trimming and J lost 3 bases, with 6 bases between them. Germline V gene lookup returns CDR1 SGHDN and CDR2 FVKESK. There are 13 residues in the CDR3. This CDR3 is CASSQVGYTEAFF. The CDR3 region has the DNA TGTGCCAGCAGCCAAGTTGGGTACACTGAAGCTTTCTTT.

This chain's CDR3 is CASSSQGLVSYEQFF. The CDR3 coding sequence is TGTGCCAGCAGCTCCCAAGGACTAGTTTCCTATGAGCAGTTCTTC. V gene TRBV7-2 combines with J gene TRBJ2-1; 7 positions agree with TRBD2. Germline CDR1 and CDR2: SGHTA and FQGNSA. This CDR3 contains 15 residues. V was pared by 4 bases and J by 8 bases, with 11 bases of the junction left unmatched.

The chain employs TRBV12-3 or TRBV12-4 and TRBJ1-5, with D hard to call. V was trimmed by 5 bases and J by 6 bases, leaving 17 bases between them. This CDR3 contains 15 residues. As DNA, the CDR3 is TGTGCCAGCAGTACCCAAGCGGGAATTAGTCAGCCCCAGCATTTT. This sequence encodes CASSTQAGISQPQHF.

The CDR3 DNA reads as TGTGCCAGCCATCAGGGGAATCAGCCCCAGCATTTT. Translation gives CASHQGNQPQHF. V gene TRBV12-3 or TRBV12-4 combines with J gene TRBJ1-5; possible D gene TRBD1, 6 bases. The CDR3 length is 12 residues. V was pared by 8 bases and J by 4 bases, with 9 bases between.

The chain employs TRBV5-4 and TRBJ2-2, with TRBD2 matching 11 bases. In germline, CDR1 is SGHNT, CDR2 YYREEE (reference sequence). Trimming cost V 3 bases and J 3 bases; bases outside gene matches: 7. This CDR3 is built from 17 residues. The CDR3 DNA reads TGTGCCAGCAGCTCCTCCTGGACTAGCGGGTACACCGGGGAGCTGTTTTTT. Translated, it gives CASSSSWTSGYTGELFF.

This clonotype was seen a single time. V gene TRBV4-1 combines with J gene TRBJ1-1, with a tentative D call TRBD1 (5 bases). This CDR3 spans 12 amino acids. Germline loops: CDR1 MGHRA, CDR2 YSYEKL. Trimming removed 1 base at V and 7 bases at J, with 7 bases between. CDR3 nucleotides: TGCGCCAGCAGCCAAGTACAGGATGAAGCTTTCTTT. The encoded protein is CASSQVQDEAFF.

This clonotype has only a few counts. This CDR3 is CASSVGTGWFF. In nucleotides, the CDR3 is TGTGCCAGCAGCGTGGGGACAGGGTGGTTCTTC. The chain employs TRBV9 and TRBJ2-1; 9 bases match TRBD1. V was pared by 2 bases and J by 15 bases, with 3 bases of the junction left unmatched. Germline CDR1 SGDLS, CDR2 YYNGEE. The CDR3 has 11 residues. Drawing the rest from reference TRBV9 and TRBJ2-1, the complete variable domain is DSGVTQTPKHLITATGQRVTLRCSPRSGDLSVYWYQQSLDQGLQFLIQYYNGEERAKGNILERFSAQQFPDLHSELNLSSLELGDSALYFCASSVGTGWFFGPGTRLTVL.

The chain joins TRBV3-1 to TRBJ2-3; D tentatively fits TRBD1 or TRBD2 (5 bases each). Germline CDR1 is LGHDT and CDR2 is YNNKEL (reference sequence). Between the trimmed V and J ends, which lost 3 bases and 2 bases, there was a span of 21 bases. The CDR3 sequence is 18 residues long. The CDR3 sequence: CASSHLSLGRGPTDTQYF. DNA of the CDR3: TGTGCCAGCAGCCATCTCTCCCTGGGTAGGGGACCCACAGATACGCAGTATTTT.

The chain carries TRBV20-1 and TRBJ2-3; D remains unclear. The CDR3 loop spans 13 amino acids. Trimming removed 6 bases at V and 2 bases at J, with 12 bases between. The germline CDR1 and CDR2 sequences are DFQATT and SNEGSKA (reference sequence). DNA of the CDR3: TGCAGTGCCCAACCGGGCGCCACAGATACGCAGTATTTT. Translation gives CSAQPGATDTQYF.

The V gene is TRBV5-5, the J gene TRBJ1-1, with a possible D match to TRBD1 (5 bases). The CDR3 covers 15 residues. The V gene lost 2 bases and the J gene lost 0 bases, with 11 bases spanning the gap. Per the germline V gene, CDR1 is SGHKS and CDR2 is YYEKEE (reference sequence). In DNA form, the CDR3 reads TGTGCCAGCAGCTTTAACAGGAGGGTGAACACTGAAGCTTTCTTT. Amino acid sequence: CASSFNRRVNTEAFF. The full variable domain, in which reference TRBV5-5 and TRBJ1-1 provide the parts outside the CDR3, is DAGVTQSPTHLIKTRGQQVTLRCSPISGHKSVSWYQQVLGQGPQFIFQYYEKEERGRGNFPDRFSARQFPNYSSELNVNALLLGDSALYLCASSFNRRVNTEAFFGQGTRLTVV.

The chain employs TRBV7-2 and TRBJ1-2, with a tentative D call TRBD1 (5 bases). This CDR3 spans 14 amino acids. V dropped 1 base and J dropped 4 bases, with 10 bases sitting between them. Germline assignment: CDR1 SGHTA and CDR2 FQGNSA. The CDR3 sequence is CASSLGLTGYGYTF. CDR3 DNA: TGTGCCAGCAGCTTAGGCCTAACAGGCTATGGCTACACCTTC. The full variable domain, completed using reference TRBV7-2 and TRBJ1-2, is GAGVSQSPSNKVTEKGKDVELRCDPISGHTALYWYRQSLGQGLEFLIYFQGNSAPDKSGLPSDRFSAERTGGSVSTLTIQRTQQEDSAVYLCASSLGLTGYGYTFGSGTRLTVV.

V gene TRBV6-1 combines with J gene TRBJ2-7; perhaps TRBD2 as D (6 bases). The germline V gene encodes CDR1 MNHNS and CDR2 SASEGT. Trimming removed 6 bases at V and 4 bases at J, with 13 bases between. CDR3 length: 13 amino acids. CDR3 in DNA: TGTGCCAGCAGAGACGCGGGGAGTTACGAGCAGTACTTC. This sequence encodes CASRDAGSYEQYF.

This clonotype came up a few times. This sequence joins TRBV20-1 and TRBJ2-1, with no clear D. The germline V gene has CDR1 DFQATT and CDR2 SNEGSKA (reference sequence). Trimming cost V 3 bases and J 10 bases, with 13 bases left between them. The CDR3 is 12 residues long. CDR3 in DNA: TGCAGTGCTAGGATGACTGGGCTCGAGCAGTTCTTC. Its protein product is CSARMTGLEQFF.

A few counts support this clonotype. This chain connects TRBV5-1 to TRBJ1-5, with 9 bases identical to TRBD1. CDR3 length equals 15 residues. Germline CDR1 and CDR2: SGHRS and YFSETQ. V was pared by 0 bases and J by 4 bases, with 2 bases of the junction left unmatched. The CDR3 reads CASSLDGTGNQPQHF. The CDR3 DNA is TGCGCCAGCAGCTTGGATGGGACAGGGAATCAGCCCCAGCATTTT.

A few counts support this clonotype. The chain links TRBV6-2 or TRBV6-3 to TRBJ1-2, with 7 bases matching TRBD1. The CDR3 contains 13 residues. Germline V gives CDR1 MNHEY, CDR2 SVGEGT. The V and J ends lost 6 bases and 8 bases, in that order; junction bases with no gene match: 9. The CDR3 DNA sequence: TGTGCCAGCAGCCCAGTGACAGGGCGAGGCTACACCTTC. Translation gives CASSPVTGRGYTF.

This clonotype was detected a few times. The V gene is TRBV3-1, the J gene TRBJ2-1; the D is unclear. V was clipped by 0 bases and J by 10 bases, with 10 bases between them. Germline lookup yields CDR1 LGHDT and CDR2 YNNKEL (reference sequence). This CDR3 is built from 13 residues. The CDR3 coding sequence is TGTGCCAGCAGCCAAGATTTGTGGGGAGAGCAGTTCTTC. It yields the protein CASSQDLWGEQFF.

The sample holds a few counts of this clonotype. The rearrangement uses TRBV20-1 and TRBJ2-1, with D possibly matching TRBD2 (5 bases). The CDR3 length is 19 residues. The V and J ends lost 1 base and 4 bases respectively, with 26 bases between them. CDR1 is DFQATT and CDR2 is SNEGSKA in the germline V gene (reference sequence). CDR3 in amino acids: CSARVRKGSRTANYNEQFF. In DNA, the CDR3 is TGCAGTGCTAGAGTTCGGAAGGGAAGTCGGACTGCCAATTACAATGAGCAGTTCTTC.

This clonotype showed up just a few times. The gene calls are TRBV12-3 or TRBV12-4 and TRBJ1-4; 8 bases fit TRBD1. The CDR3 loop spans 14 amino acids. The junction had 6 bases not matched to a gene; V was cut back by 2 bases and J by 10 bases. CDR3 sequence (DNA): TGTGCCAGCAGTTTATCGGTCACAGGGGGAAAACTGTTTTTT. Its protein product is CASSLSVTGGKLFF.